This T cell receptor (beta chain) was observed in a study of identical twins. This clonotype was seen ten or more times. Per the germline V gene, CDR1 is SGHTA and CDR2 is FQGNSA. J was trimmed by 6 bases and V by 2 bases; bases with no gene match: 4. This CDR3 is 15 amino acids long. MiXCR was run by TCRdb on the 5' RACE reads, yielding one entry per CDR3 protein. Here the sample spans roughly 250,000 distinct CDR3 sequences, roughly 7% being singletons. These sequences were also reported in another study, on yellow fever vaccine responses in identical twins. According to that study: Twins reportedly showed a vaccine T cell response that seemed partly convergent and partly personalized.

The source is a woman aged 18-29 years in good health. Sequenced: memory (CD45RO+) T cells sorted from blood. The V and J genes are TRBV7-2 and TRBJ2-2; 9 bases are a match to TRBD2. This chain's CDR3 is CASSLTTSGAGELFF. The CDR3 nucleotides are TGTGCCAGCAGCTTAACGACTAGCGGCGCCGGGGAGCTGTTTTTT.